What follows are 20 T cell receptor beta chains derived from one specimen sequenced in a study of Graves' ophthalmopathy and Graves' hyperthyroidism. Amplified material comprised TCR beta CDR3 regions derived from RNA transcripts. First-round RT-PCR employed HTBI primers, with a second-round multiplex PCR after it. TCRdb ran MiXCR on the multiplex PCR reads and lists one entry per CDR3 protein. The data show hundreds of thousands of distinct CDR3 sequences, over 40% seen once. The sequencing input was peripheral blood. The receptors were gathered from an adult man with Graves' ophthalmopathy.

This clonotype has only a few counts. The junction and the germline gene differ at one end; a read error may be behind it. The rearrangement joins TRBV10-3 to TRBJ2-7; possible D gene TRBD1, 6 bases. The CDR3 is 17 amino acids. CDR1 and CDR2 from the germline V gene are ENHRY and SYGVKD. The CDR3 DNA follows: TGTGCCAGCAGTTACTCGATCCTTGGGGCAGGGGACTACGAGCAGTACTTC. Translation: CASSYSILGAGDYEQYF.

Here the CDR3 DNA reads TGTGCCAGCAGGCCCGGACAGGGACACGTGGGGGAGACCCAGTACTTC. Protein sequence: CASRPGQGHVGETQYF. The V call is TRBV7-8, the J call TRBJ2-5, with 8 positions matching TRBD1. There are 16 residues in the CDR3. CDR1 SGHVS and CDR2 FQNEAQ come from the germline V gene. V trimming: 6 bases; J trimming: 5 bases; junction bases outside the gene matches: 14.

This clonotype was picked up many times. The CDR3 DNA sequence: TGCAGCGTTGACACCGAACGGGGAGATACGCAGTATTTT. Translating it yields CSVDTERGDTQYF. The rearrangement links TRBV29-1 to TRBJ2-3; D may be TRBD2 (5 bases). The CDR3 is made up of 13 amino acids. CDR1 is SQVTM and CDR2 is ANQGSEA in the germline V gene. V was trimmed by 3 bases and J by 5 bases, leaving 12 bases between them.

This chain connects TRBV12-3 or TRBV12-4 to TRBJ2-5; 9 nucleotides match TRBD1. CDR3 length: 13 amino acids. Trimming took 3 bases from V and 7 from J; bases not matched to a gene: 3. In DNA form, the CDR3 reads TGTGCCAGCAGTTTTCGGGACAGGGCGACCCAGTACTTC. Its protein is CASSFRDRATQYF.

Of note for this clonotype: The junction departs from germline at one end; a sequencing error may be responsible. The chain uses TRBV11-2 and TRBJ2-7; 9 nucleotides agree with TRBD1. Germline values: CDR1 SGHAT, CDR2 FQNNGV. This CDR3 contains 15 residues. CDR3 sequence reads: CASSIMGQGTYEQYF. As DNA, the CDR3 is TGCGCCAGCAGCATCATGGGACAGGGCACCTACGAGCAGTACTTC.

Concerning this clonotype itself: Germline is not matched at one junction end, which may reflect a read error. The chain joins TRBV7-7 to TRBJ2-5; TRBD1 aligns across 9 bases. CDR3 size: 15 residues. Germline V lookup: CDR1 SSHAT, CDR2 FNYEAQ (reference sequence). The CDR3 sequence is CASSFGQGLQETQYF. The CDR3 region has the DNA TGTGCTAGCAGCTTTGGACAGGGGCTCCAAGAGACCCAGTACTTC.

Of note for this clonotype: A clone one base away is much larger, so this may be a read error. Since no conserved phenylalanine or tryptophan closes the CDR3, a read error is the likely cause. V gene TRBV5-5 combines with J gene TRBJ1-1; D is possibly TRBD1 (6 bases). Germline V gene data show CDR1 as SGHKS and CDR2 as YYEKEE (reference sequence). The V gene lost 4 bases and the J gene lost 5 bases, with 12 bases spanning the gap. This CDR3 is built from 13 residues. The CDR3, as DNA: TGTGCCAGCAGCCCCTGGGGGGCTACTGAAGCTTTCCTT. Its protein is CASSPWGATEAFL.

There are many counts of this clonotype. The CDR3 loop reads CASSTSQGMVGGYTF. For the CDR3, the DNA is TGTGCCAGTAGTACTTCACAGGGGATGGTCGGTGGCTACACCTTC. The rearrangement joins TRBV19 to TRBJ1-2; 7 bases map to TRBD1. The CDR3 runs to 15 residues. Germline CDR1 LNHDA, CDR2 SQIVND (reference sequence). The junction had 12 bases not matched to a gene; V was cut back by 4 bases and J by 7 bases. Complete variable domain (other parts from reference TRBV19 and TRBJ1-2): DGGITQSPKYLFRKEGQNVTLSCEQNLNHDAMYWYRQDPGQGLRLIYYSQIVNDFQKGDIAEGYSVSREKKESFPLTVTSAQKNPTAFYLCASSTSQGMVGGYTFGSGTRLTVV.

This clonotype was seen ten or more times. The rearrangement joins TRBV19 to TRBJ2-7; D remains unclear. Trimming stripped 4 bases from V and 3 bases from J, with 7 bases between. Per the germline V gene, CDR1 is LNHDA and CDR2 is SQIVND (reference sequence). This CDR3 contains 12 residues. CDR3 region: CASSTPSYEQYF. CDR3 DNA sequence: TGTGCCAGTAGTACCCCGAGCTACGAGCAGTACTTC.

The rearrangement uses TRBV12-3 or TRBV12-4 and TRBJ2-7; D is possibly TRBD1 or TRBD2 (7 bases each). The ends were cut back, 0 bases at V and 6 bases at J, with 18 bases in the middle. CDR3 length equals 16 residues. The CDR3 loop is CASSLAPETGRAEQYF. The CDR3 region has the DNA TGTGCCAGCAGTTTAGCGCCCGAGACAGGGAGGGCCGAGCAGTACTTC.

The rearrangement joins TRBV5-1 to TRBJ2-7; D is ambiguous. CDR3 length: 14 amino acids. Deletions cut 0 bases from V and 3 bases from J, with 10 bases between. Germline V lookup: CDR1 SGHRS, CDR2 YFSETQ. CDR3 residues: CASSLDGRLYEQYF. DNA for the CDR3: TGCGCCAGCAGCTTGGATGGCAGACTCTACGAGCAGTACTTC.

This clonotype was detected only a few times. This chain connects TRBV12-3 or TRBV12-4 to TRBJ2-2, with TRBD2 matching 8 bases. This CDR3 is 15 amino acids long. V lost 6 bases to trimming and J lost 6 bases; unmatched junction nucleotides: 9. The CDR3 DNA reads TGTGCCAGCAGCCACAGCGGGGGAGGAGCCGGGGAGCTGTTTTTT. This translates into CASSHSGGGAGELFF.

Worth noting for this clonotype: Germline is not matched at one junction end, which may reflect a read error. The V and J genes are TRBV29-1 and TRBJ1-4, with unresolved D. CDR1 is SQVTM, CDR2 ANQGSEA, per germline. The CDR3 spans 12 residues. The DNA of the CDR3 is TGCGGCGTCGGAGCAACTAATGAAACACTGTTTTTT. This codes for CGVGATNETLFF.

The sample holds a few counts of this clonotype. This sequence joins TRBV18 and TRBJ2-5; D is perhaps TRBD1 (5 bases). Germline CDR1 and CDR2: KGHSH and LQKENI. The CDR3 covers 14 residues. Deletions cut 1 base from V and 3 bases from J, with 9 bases between. The DNA for the CDR3 is TGTGCCAGCTCACCACGGGCCAGGGAAGAGACCCAGTACTTC. Its protein is CASSPRAREETQYF.

This clonotype appeared many times. The chain employs TRBV5-1 and TRBJ1-1; D call uncertain. Per germline, CDR1 SGHRS and CDR2 YFSETQ. This CDR3 has 14 residues. V was trimmed by 0 bases and J by 3 bases, leaving 9 bases between them. CDR3 DNA sequence: TGCGCCAGCAGCTTGGGGCGCGGGTACACTGAAGCTTTCTTT. Protein sequence: CASSLGRGYTEAFF.

The J gene is TRBJ2-7, the V gene TRBV6-4; D may correspond to TRBD1 or TRBD2 (5 bases each). Germline values: CDR1 MRHNA, CDR2 SNTAGT. This CDR3 spans 14 amino acids. V gave up 3 bases and J gave up 6 bases, with 15 bases separating them. CDR3 in amino acids: CASSEGRERCEQYF. The CDR3 DNA follows: TGTGCCAGCAGTGAGGGACGGGAACGCTGCGAGCAGTACTTC.

This clonotype was picked up many times. The DNA for the CDR3 is TGTGCCAGCAGCTTAGTCAGGGGCTGGGACACTGAAGCTTTCTTT. Protein product: CASSLVRGWDTEAFF. V gene TRBV7-8 combines with J gene TRBJ1-1; the D gene is possibly TRBD1 (6 bases). Between the trimmed V and J ends, which lost 1 base and 3 bases, there was a span of 12 bases. Per the germline V gene, CDR1 is SGHVS and CDR2 is FQNEAQ. This CDR3 contains 15 residues. The complete variable domain, with remaining parts taken from reference TRBV7-8 and TRBJ1-1, reads GAGVSQSPRYKVAKRGQDVALRCDPISGHVSLFWYQQALGQGPEFLTYFQNEAQLDKSGLPSDRFFAERPEGSVSTLKIQRTQQEDSAVYLCASSLVRGWDTEAFFGQGTRLTVV.

This clonotype has only a few counts. The CDR3 here is CASSTLGGGGYTF. The DNA of the CDR3 is TGTGCCAGCAGTACGCTAGGGGGGGGAGGCTACACCTTC. The gene calls are TRBV6-5 and TRBJ1-2, with a possible D match to TRBD1 (6 bases). V was shortened by 5 bases and J by 8 bases, with 15 bases between the two germline ends. The CDR3 contains 13 residues. Germline CDR1 is MNHEY and CDR2 is SVGAGI.

CDR3: CAISEDGTEKLFF. CDR3 sequence (DNA): TGTGCCATCAGTGAGGACGGGACTGAAAAACTGTTTTTT. The gene calls are TRBV10-3 and TRBJ1-4; TRBD1 is a possible D gene (5 bases). This CDR3 has 13 residues. V lost 2 bases and J lost 7, with 8 bases in between. The germline CDR1 and CDR2 sequences are ENHRY and SYGVKD.

This clonotype came up many times. This chain joins TRBV2 and TRBJ1-3, with D hard to call. This CDR3 has 14 residues. The germline V gene encodes CDR1 SNHLY and CDR2 FYNNEI. V dropped 6 bases and J dropped 4 bases, with 13 bases sitting between them. For the CDR3, the DNA is TGTGCCAGCAGGATCAACAGCGACGGAAACACCATATATTTT. Protein sequence: CASRINSDGNTIYF.